This is a list of T cell receptor beta chains from one sample in a study of T cell repertoires in aging, cancer and after chemotherapy. One entry per CDR3 protein, called by TCRdb with MiXCR from the multiplex PCR reads. The data show thousands of distinct CDR3 sequences, about 29% seen once. The sequenced sample was blood. All receptors derive from a human donor in good health. Both conserved end residues are part of each CDR3. The order of the fields is D gene, J gene, clone size, CDR3 length, V gene, CDR3 protein, CDR3 DNA. A D gene is named only where the DNA matches it firmly. Some rows have no size entry. The others give once, few or many, or a class for an expanded clone.

D gene: TRBD1
J gene: TRBJ1-1
clone size: -
CDR3 length: 15
V gene: TRBV5-4
CDR3 protein: CASRPMTGANTEAFF
CDR3 DNA: TGTGCCAGCAGACCCATGACAGGGGCGAACACTGAAGCTTTCTTT

D gene: TRBD2
J gene: TRBJ2-5
clone size: -
CDR3 length: 16
V gene: TRBV7-6
CDR3 protein: CASSHWTSVDQETQYF
CDR3 DNA: TGTGCCAGCAGCCACTGGACTAGCGTGGACCAAGAGACCCAGTACTTC

D gene: TRBD2
J gene: TRBJ2-3
clone size: few
CDR3 length: 13
V gene: TRBV7-6
CDR3 protein: CASSSGGPSTQYF
CDR3 DNA: TGTGCCAGCAGCTCGGGGGGGCCGAGTACGCAGTATTTT

D gene: TRBD1
J gene: TRBJ2-7
clone size: -
CDR3 length: 12
V gene: TRBV10-3
CDR3 protein: CAVGQGAYEQYF
CDR3 DNA: TGTGCCGTGGGACAGGGGGCCTACGAGCAGTACTTC

D gene: -
J gene: TRBJ1-3
clone size: -
CDR3 length: 13
V gene: TRBV12-3/TRBV12-4
CDR3 protein: CASKNSSGNTIYF
CDR3 DNA: TGTGCCAGCAAAAACAGTTCCGGAAACACCATATATTTT

D gene: -
J gene: TRBJ2-6
clone size: medium-sized
CDR3 length: 16
V gene: TRBV6-5
CDR3 protein: CASSHGGPSGANVLTF
CDR3 DNA: TGTGCCAGCAGTCACGGAGGGCCATCGGGGGCCAACGTCCTGACTTTC

D gene: -
J gene: TRBJ2-7
clone size: -
CDR3 length: 15
V gene: TRBV12-3/TRBV12-4
CDR3 protein: CASSSSPGQYNEQYF
CDR3 DNA: TGTGCCAGCAGTTCTTCTCCCGGACAGTACAATGAGCAGTACTTC

D gene: TRBD2
J gene: TRBJ2-3
clone size: -
CDR3 length: 16
V gene: TRBV27
CDR3 protein: CASSSRSGGPPDTQYF
CDR3 DNA: TGTGCCAGCAGTTCCAGGTCGGGGGGGCCCCCAGATACGCAGTATTTT

D gene: -
J gene: TRBJ1-6
clone size: -
CDR3 length: 14
V gene: TRBV5-6
CDR3 protein: CASSTTGRNSPLHF
CDR3 DNA: TGTGCCAGCAGCACCACAGGTCGGAATTCACCCCTCCACTTT

D gene: -
J gene: TRBJ1-2
clone size: -
CDR3 length: 13
V gene: TRBV10-3
CDR3 protein: CAITPGGRQGYTF
CDR3 DNA: TGTGCCATCACGCCCGGGGGCCGGCAGGGCTACACCTTC

D gene: TRBD1
J gene: TRBJ2-1
clone size: few
CDR3 length: 14
V gene: TRBV19
CDR3 protein: CASSITGGNNEQFF
CDR3 DNA: TGTGCCAGTAGTATAACAGGGGGGAACAATGAGCAGTTCTTC